This T cell receptor beta chain comes out of a study of blood T cell repertoires in COVID-19. Here immunoSEQ multiplex PCR was the method, and the copy in TCRdb shows in-frame clones only, minus some. This repertoire shows hundreds of thousands of clones, 80% to 90% found once; its top ten account for about 14%. The CDR3 consists of 13 residues. The V and J ends lost 3 bases and 4 bases, in that order; junction bases with no gene match: 0. Germline assignment: CDR1 SGHNT and CDR2 YYREEE (reference sequence). The chain uses TRBV5-4 and TRBJ1-1; 10 bases line up with TRBD1. This receptor was obtained from a man aged 18 to 30 who had recovered from COVID-19. Source material: PBMCs or T cells enriched from blood (not recorded which). CDR3 nucleotide sequence: TGTGCCAGCAGCTGGACAGGGGGCACTGAAGCTTTCTTT. It encodes CASSWTGGTEAFF.